This passage covers 14 T cell receptor beta chains from one sample sequenced in a study of shared clonotypes between healthy human individuals. Only in-frame clones appear in the TCRdb table, and some are missing; sequencing was by immunoSEQ multiplex PCR. The data contain approximately 2.1 million clones, roughly 93% of them singletons. Sequenced material: naive CD4+ T cells from PBMCs. Noted subset: CD45RA+ positively selected. All receptors derive from a man younger than 35 in good health. Some clones in this sample may be carry-over from other donors' samples.

This sequence joins TRBV10-1 and TRBJ1-5; TRBD1 matches at 9 bases. CDR3 length equals 14 residues. The ends lost 11 bases at V and 4 bases at J; junction bases unmatched: 9. Germline-derived CDR1 and CDR2 are WNHNN and SYGVQD (reference sequence). CDR3 coding DNA: TGCGCCGCAGATAGGGACAGGGATAATCAGCCCCAGCATTTT. Its protein is CAADRDRDNQPQHF.

The chain carries TRBV6-5 and TRBJ2-7, with D possibly being TRBD1 (7 bases). The CDR3 loop spans 13 amino acids. CDR1 is MNHEY and CDR2 is SVGAGI in the germline V gene. Between the trimmed V and J ends, which lost 6 bases and 1 base, there was a span of 10 bases. CDR3: CASREGASYEQYF. The CDR3 coding sequence is TGTGCCAGCAGGGAGGGGGCATCCTACGAGCAGTACTTC.

The rearrangement links TRBV6-1 to TRBJ1-1; possibly TRBD1 for D (6 bases). V was shortened by 10 bases and J by 2 bases, with 17 bases between the two germline ends. CDR1 and CDR2 from the germline V gene are MNHNS and SASEGT. The CDR3 covers 14 residues. The CDR3: CANREGRGNTEAFF. In DNA form, the CDR3 reads TGTGCCAACAGGGAGGGGCGAGGAAACACTGAAGCTTTCTTT.

This clone came up once. The V and J genes are TRBV2 and TRBJ1-6; D uncertain. The CDR3 is 14 residues long. From germline, CDR1 is SNHLY and CDR2 FYNNEI. V lost 2 bases, J lost 7 bases, and 9 bases lay in between. The CDR3 reads CASSELAGNSPLHF. DNA for the CDR3: TGTGCCAGCAGTGAATTAGCCGGGAATTCACCCCTCCACTTT. Combining the CDR3 with reference TRBV2 and TRBJ1-6 gives the whole variable domain EPEVTQTPSHQVTQMGQEVILRCVPISNHLYFYWYRQILGQKVEFLVSFYNNEISEKSEIFDDQFSVERPDGSNFTLKIRSTKLEDSAMYFCASSELAGNSPLHFGNGTRLTVT.

This chain joins TRBV7-3 and TRBJ1-1; the D is unclear. Trimming pared 1 base from V and 4 bases from J, leaving 10 bases between. The germline V gene has CDR1 SGHTA and CDR2 FQGTGA. The CDR3 length is 14 residues. This CDR3 reads CASSLRGMGTEAFF. The CDR3 coding sequence is TGTGCCAGCAGCTTAAGAGGGATGGGCACTGAAGCTTTCTTT.

The table lists this clone with a few counts. The genes are TRBV29-1 and TRBJ1-1; D is undetermined. Germline loops: CDR1 SQVTM, CDR2 ANQGSEA. The CDR3 has 11 amino acids. V lost 1 base and J lost 5, with 5 bases in between. CDR3 in amino acids: CSVEVVTEAFF. For the CDR3, the DNA is TGCAGCGTTGAAGTAGTGACTGAAGCTTTCTTT.

This clone was detected once. The chain has TRBV5-1 and TRBJ2-5, with D possibly TRBD2 on 5 matching bases. Germline lookup yields CDR1 SGHRS and CDR2 YFSETQ. This CDR3 is 14 amino acids long. The V gene lost 0 bases and the J gene lost 5 bases, with 11 bases spanning the gap. The CDR3 here is CASSLGVLGETQYF. The CDR3 nucleotides read TGCGCCAGCAGCTTGGGGGTACTAGGGGAGACCCAGTACTTC. Filled out from reference TRBV5-1 and TRBJ2-5, the complete variable domain reads KAGVTQTPRYLIKTRGQQVTLSCSPISGHRSVSWYQQTPGQGLQFLFEYFSETQRNKGNFPGRFSGRQFSNSRSEMNVSTLELGDSALYLCASSLGVLGETQYFGPGTRLLVL.

The chain combines TRBV28 with TRBJ2-5, with 12 bases identical to TRBD1. CDR1 MDHEN and CDR2 SYDVKM come from the germline V gene. The CDR3 contains 14 residues. With 7 bases clipped from V and 5 bases from J, the junction kept 5 bases outside the gene matches. The CDR3, as DNA: TGTGCCAGCATGGGACAGGGGGCTCGGGAGACCCAGTACTTC. Translation: CASMGQGARETQYF.

J is TRBJ1-1 and V is TRBV5-4, with D possibly matching TRBD1 (5 bases). This CDR3 has 14 amino acids. Germline CDR1 is SGHNT and CDR2 is YYREEE (reference sequence). Trimming took 3 bases from V and 4 from J, leaving 13 bases between them. CDR3 amino acids: CASSSGGYLTEAFF. As DNA, the CDR3 is TGTGCCAGCAGCTCTGGGGGATATCTCACTGAAGCTTTCTTT.

To note about this clone: The same CDR3 arises from other DNA sequences in this sample as well. J is TRBJ2-7 and V is TRBV9, with 11 bases identical to TRBD2. V lost 2 bases and J lost 6; bases outside the gene matches: 4. From germline, CDR1 is SGDLS and CDR2 YYNGEE. The CDR3 loop spans 14 amino acids. CDR3: CASSVLAGGSEQYF. CDR3 coding DNA: TGTGCCAGCAGCGTTTTAGCGGGAGGGTCCGAGCAGTACTTC.

V is TRBV6-5 and J is TRBJ1-1, with D unresolved. Germline V CDR1 and CDR2: MNHEY, SVGAGI. Trimming pared 8 bases from V and 2 bases from J, leaving 12 bases between. CDR3 length: 13 residues. The CDR3 spells CASRFGRNTEAFF. Here the CDR3 DNA reads TGTGCCAGCCGTTTTGGGCGAAACACTGAAGCTTTCTTT.

This clone was found once. V gene TRBV11-2 combines with J gene TRBJ2-1; TRBD2 agrees at 11 bases. The germline V gene has CDR1 SGHAT and CDR2 FQNNGV. After removal of 6 bases from V and 2 bases from J, the junction contained 9 bases not matched to a gene. The CDR3 has 17 amino acids. CDR3 bases: TGTGCCAGCAGTTTTTTCCAGACTAGCGGGGCCTACAATGAGCAGTTCTTC. Its translation: CASSFFQTSGAYNEQFF.

This chain links TRBV5-1 with TRBJ1-1; 8 bases fit TRBD1. The V gene end was trimmed by 5 bases and the J gene end by 4 bases; junction bases not matched to a gene: 10. There are 15 residues in the CDR3. Germline V gene lookup returns CDR1 SGHRS and CDR2 YFSETQ. CDR3 coding DNA: TGCGCCAGCAGAAATCCGGGGACAGGACTCACTGAAGCTTTCTTT. This sequence encodes CASRNPGTGLTEAFF.

About this clone: Different DNA sequences within this sample yield the same CDR3. The V call is TRBV6-5, the J call TRBJ2-1; 10 nucleotides align to TRBD2. CDR1 MNHEY and CDR2 SVGAGI come from the germline V gene. V dropped 0 bases and J dropped 5; count of bases not matched to a gene: 4. CDR3 size: 16 residues. The CDR3 region has the DNA TGTGCCAGCAGTTACTCGATACTAGCGGGAAACAATGAGCAGTTCTTC. The encoded protein is CASSYSILAGNNEQFF.